The present entry profiles one T cell receptor (beta chain) with its context. Its cognate antigen is unknown. TCRdb recomputed calls from the reads with MiXCR, one row per CDR3 protein. The data contain approximately 290,000 distinct CDR3 sequences, more than 20% of them singletons. The sample belongs to a study of T cell repertoires in cytomegalovirus infection. Study-wide context: Matching HLA type, along with CMV infection, was indicated by public TCR beta signatures.

Study-wide results and limits: Clonotype analysis showed dominance of the ex vivo response by HLA-C-restricted CMV-specific TCR beta clonotypes. Identification of carriers of CMV plus the relevant HLA was achieved through cumulative public TCR beta family frequency.

Sequenced input: PBMCs. The receptor was derived from a human donor in good health (CMV status not recorded). Some clones in this sample may be carry-over from other donors' samples.

DNA of the CDR3: TGTGCCAGCAGTGAGAGGCCGAACTATGGCTACACCTTC. Amino acid sequence: CASSERPNYGYTF. The chain is built from TRBV6-1 and TRBJ1-2; D gene unclear. The germline V and J ends were trimmed by 3 bases and 2 bases, with 7 bases remaining between them. CDR1 MNHNS and CDR2 SASEGT come from the germline V gene. This CDR3 is built from 13 residues.